Following are 15 T cell receptor beta chains from one sample sequenced in a study of blood T cell repertoires in COVID-19 (dated by TCRdb to 2018 to 2020). Library preparation used the immunoSEQ multiplex PCR assay. TCRdb obtained this table from immuneACCESS and retained in-frame rearrangements with V and J assigned. These tables miss some clones; where compared with another copy, unresolved V genes account for less than half of the shortfall, and the remainder is unexplained. The sample has about 270,000 clones on record, about nine tenths of them singletons. The ten largest clones capture roughly 4.3% of the sample. The sample taken for sequencing was PBMCs or T cells enriched from blood (not recorded which). These receptors all stem from a woman aged 25 to 39 with acute COVID-19.

Only one count was recorded for this clone. The rearrangement links TRBV13 to TRBJ2-1; D unclear. V lost 4 bases, J lost 9 bases, and 10 bases lay in between. CDR1 is PRHDT, CDR2 FYEKMQ, per germline (reference sequence). This CDR3 is 12 amino acids long. The CDR3 DNA sequence: TGTGCCAGCAGCTCATCGTCAGTTGAGCAGTTCTTC. Encoded protein: CASSSSSVEQFF.

The rearrangement uses TRBV9 and TRBJ2-2; D perhaps matches TRBD2 (6 bases). The germline V gene has CDR1 SGDLS and CDR2 YYNGEE. The ends were cut back, 0 bases at V and 7 bases at J, with 10 bases in the middle. The CDR3 length is 14 residues. The CDR3 DNA reads as TGTGCCAGCAGCGTAGCTTGGAGGGGCGGGGAGCTGTTTTTT. It yields the protein CASSVAWRGGELFF.

The rearrangement joins TRBV30 to TRBJ1-1; TRBD1 might be the D (5 bases). Germline V lookup: CDR1 GTSNPN, CDR2 SVGIG (reference sequence). The V and J ends lost 3 bases and 8 bases respectively, with 7 bases between them. This CDR3 has 10 residues. Written as DNA, the CDR3 is TGTGCCTGGAGGAGGACAGAAGCTTTCTTT. Translating it yields CAWRRTEAFF.

The V gene is TRBV7-9, the J gene TRBJ1-2, with 10 bases aligning to TRBD1. The CDR3 runs 16 residues. Germline lookup yields CDR1 SEHNR and CDR2 FQNEAQ (reference sequence). V lost 1 base, J lost 1 base, and 3 bases stayed unmatched. In nucleotides, the CDR3 is TGTGCCAGCAGCTTAGTGGGGACAGGGGATAACTATGGCTACACCTTC. Translating gives CASSLVGTGDNYGYTF.

The V gene is TRBV24-1, the J gene TRBJ1-5; 11 bases line up with TRBD1. The CDR3 loop spans 15 amino acids. Losses at the gene ends were 9 bases for V and 2 bases for J; bases not matched to a gene: 5. Looked up from germline, CDR1 is KGHDR and CDR2 is SFDVKD. This CDR3 is CATSGTGGGNQPQHF. The CDR3 nucleotides are TGTGCCACCTCCGGGACAGGGGGGGGCAATCAGCCCCAGCATTTT.

The chain joins TRBV9 to TRBJ1-1, with 9 bases matching TRBD1. Germline trimming cut 3 bases from V and 5 bases from J; bases unmatched to any gene: 14. There are 17 residues in the CDR3. Germline CDR1 is SGDLS and CDR2 is YYNGEE. CDR3 DNA sequence: TGTGCCAGCAGCGACCGGGACAGGGAAGGCGATGAGACTGAAGCTTTCTTT. Amino acid sequence: CASSDRDREGDETEAFF.

This chain connects TRBV15 to TRBJ2-1; no clear D. CDR1 and CDR2 (germline): LNHNV, YYDKDF (reference sequence). CDR3 length equals 12 residues. The V end lost 0 bases, the J end lost 7 bases, and 4 bases lay between the germline ends. This CDR3 reads CATSRDSNEQFF. The CDR3 DNA reads TGTGCCACCAGCAGAGACAGTAATGAGCAGTTCTTC.

This chain uses TRBV16 with TRBJ2-7; weak D call: TRBD1 (5 bases). Per the germline V gene, CDR1 is KGHSY and CDR2 is FQNENV. V lost 4 bases and J lost 0, with 13 bases in between. The length of the CDR3 is 15 residues. CDR3 sequence: CASSPQDKSSYEQYF. DNA for the CDR3: TGTGCCAGCAGCCCCCAGGACAAGAGCTCCTACGAGCAGTACTTC.

The chain has TRBV20-1 and TRBJ2-2, with unresolved D. Between the trimmed V and J ends, which lost 5 bases and 7 bases, there was a span of 8 bases. CDR1 is DFQATT, CDR2 SNEGSKA, per germline (reference sequence). This CDR3 has 11 amino acids. DNA for the CDR3: TGCAGTGCTGCAAGGAGCGGGGAGCTGTTTTTT. It yields the protein CSAARSGELFF.

This rearrangement joins TRBV2 to TRBJ2-2, with 14 bases that match TRBD2. The ends lost 7 bases at V and 5 bases at J; junction bases unmatched: 3. The CDR3 spans 15 residues. CDR1 and CDR2 from the germline V gene are SNHLY and FYNNEI. The CDR3 here is CASKGLAGDTGELFF. The CDR3, as DNA: TGTGCCAGCAAGGGACTAGCGGGAGATACCGGGGAGCTGTTTTTT.

The rearrangement uses TRBV7-2 and TRBJ2-3; 11 bases are a match to TRBD2. V trimming: 5 bases; J trimming: 2 bases; junction bases outside the gene matches: 6. Germline V gene data show CDR1 as SGHTA and CDR2 as FQGNSA. The length of the CDR3 is 16 residues. The CDR3 region has the DNA TGTGCCAGCAGCAAGACTAGCGGGGACTACACAGATACGCAGTATTTT. Translating gives CASSKTSGDYTDTQYF.

This chain uses TRBV2 with TRBJ2-5; 8 bases map to TRBD2. Germline CDR1 is SNHLY and CDR2 is FYNNEI. V lost 3 bases, J lost 5 bases, and 5 bases stayed unmatched. This CDR3 spans 14 amino acids. The CDR3 nucleotides are TGTGCCAGCAGTGACGGGAGGGCTTGGGAGACCCAGTACTTC. Translating it yields CASSDGRAWETQYF.

V and J are TRBV18 and TRBJ2-2; TRBD2 agrees at 13 bases. With 1 base clipped from V and 4 bases from J, the junction kept 0 bases outside the gene matches. The CDR3 is 16 residues long. Per the germline V gene, CDR1 is KGHSH and CDR2 is LQKENI. The CDR3 reads CASSPRLAGGTGELFF. The CDR3 bases are TGTGCCAGCTCACCACGACTAGCGGGAGGCACCGGGGAGCTGTTTTTT.

V gene TRBV28 combines with J gene TRBJ2-1; the match to TRBD2 covers 12 bases. This CDR3 comprises 16 residues. J was trimmed by 7 bases and V by 5 bases; bases with no gene match: 9. The V gene's germline CDR1 is MDHEN and CDR2 SYDVKM. The CDR3 spells CASSNLAGGPRNEQFF. CDR3 DNA: TGTGCCAGCAGTAACCTAGCGGGAGGGCCCAGGAATGAGCAGTTCTTC.

The J gene is TRBJ2-3, the V gene TRBV27; D is perhaps TRBD1 (6 bases). The CDR3 spans 15 residues. Germline lookup yields CDR1 MNHEY and CDR2 SMNVEV (reference sequence). Trimming stripped 3 bases from V and 6 bases from J, with 16 bases between. CDR3 sequence: CASSLGPGVSDTQYF. CDR3 nucleotide sequence: TGTGCCAGCAGTTTGGGCCCAGGGGTTTCTGATACGCAGTATTTT.